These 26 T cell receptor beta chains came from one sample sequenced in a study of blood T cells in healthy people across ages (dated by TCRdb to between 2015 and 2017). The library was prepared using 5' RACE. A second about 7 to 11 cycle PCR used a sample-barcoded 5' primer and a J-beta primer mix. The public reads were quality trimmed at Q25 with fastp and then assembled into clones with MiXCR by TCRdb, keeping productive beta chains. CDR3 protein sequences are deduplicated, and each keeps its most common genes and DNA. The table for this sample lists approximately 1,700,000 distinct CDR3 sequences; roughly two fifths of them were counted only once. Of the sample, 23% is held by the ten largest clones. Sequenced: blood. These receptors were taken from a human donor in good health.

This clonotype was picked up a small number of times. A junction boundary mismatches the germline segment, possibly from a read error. The chain's CDR3 is CASSLVGLAGGPSYERYF. DNA for the CDR3: TGTGCCAGCAGCTTAGTGGGACTAGCGGGGGGGCCGTCCTACGAGCGGTACTTC. The V gene is TRBV7-2, the J gene TRBJ2-7; 16 nucleotides line up with TRBD2. The CDR3 loop spans 18 amino acids. From germline, CDR1 is SGHTA and CDR2 FQGNSA.

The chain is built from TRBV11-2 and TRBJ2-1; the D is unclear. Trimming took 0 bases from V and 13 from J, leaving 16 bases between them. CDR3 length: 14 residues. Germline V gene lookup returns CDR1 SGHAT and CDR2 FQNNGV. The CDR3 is CASSLDSVRETQFF. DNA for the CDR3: TGTGCCAGCAGCTTAGATTCGGTACGAGAGACCCAGTTCTTC.

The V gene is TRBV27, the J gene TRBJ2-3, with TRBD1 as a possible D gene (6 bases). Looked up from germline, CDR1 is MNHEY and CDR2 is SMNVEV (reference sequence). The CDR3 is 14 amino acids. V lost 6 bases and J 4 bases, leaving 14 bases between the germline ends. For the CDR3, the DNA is TGTGCCAGCAGACAGGGCTTCCGCGCAGATACGCAGTATTTT. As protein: CASRQGFRADTQYF.

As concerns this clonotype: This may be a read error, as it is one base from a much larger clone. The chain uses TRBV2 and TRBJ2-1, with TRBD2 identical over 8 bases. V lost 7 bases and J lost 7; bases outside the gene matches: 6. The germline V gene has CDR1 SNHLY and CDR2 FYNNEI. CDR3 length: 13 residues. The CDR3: CASTGTRGNEQFF. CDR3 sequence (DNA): TGTGCCAGCACCGGGACTAGAGGGAATGAGCAGTTCTTC.

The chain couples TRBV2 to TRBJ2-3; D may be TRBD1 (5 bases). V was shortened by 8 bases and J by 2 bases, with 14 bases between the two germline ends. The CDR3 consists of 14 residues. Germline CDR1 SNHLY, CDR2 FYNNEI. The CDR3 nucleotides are TGTGCCAGCGTATTGGCAGGGTACACAGATACGCAGTATTTT. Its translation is CASVLAGYTDTQYF.

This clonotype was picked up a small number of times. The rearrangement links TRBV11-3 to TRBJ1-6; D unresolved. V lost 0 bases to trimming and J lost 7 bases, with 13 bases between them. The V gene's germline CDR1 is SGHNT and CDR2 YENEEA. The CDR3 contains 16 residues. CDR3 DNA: TGTGCCAGCAGCTTAGAAGGCAGGTTCCCGAATTCACCCCTCCACTTT. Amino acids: CASSLEGRFPNSPLHF.

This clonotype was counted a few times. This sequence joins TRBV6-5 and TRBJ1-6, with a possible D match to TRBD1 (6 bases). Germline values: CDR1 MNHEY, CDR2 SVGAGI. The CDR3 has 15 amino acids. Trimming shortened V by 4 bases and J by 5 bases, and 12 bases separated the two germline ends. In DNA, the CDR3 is TGTGCCAGCAGTTCGCAGGGGAATGATAATTCACCCCTCCACTTT. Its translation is CASSSQGNDNSPLHF.

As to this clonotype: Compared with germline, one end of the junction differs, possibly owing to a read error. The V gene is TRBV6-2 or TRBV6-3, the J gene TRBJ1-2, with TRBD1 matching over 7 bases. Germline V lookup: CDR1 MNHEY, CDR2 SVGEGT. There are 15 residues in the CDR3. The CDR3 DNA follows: TGTGCCCGCAGTCCACTAAGGGACAGCATTCATGGCTACACCTTC. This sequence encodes CARSPLRDSIHGYTF.

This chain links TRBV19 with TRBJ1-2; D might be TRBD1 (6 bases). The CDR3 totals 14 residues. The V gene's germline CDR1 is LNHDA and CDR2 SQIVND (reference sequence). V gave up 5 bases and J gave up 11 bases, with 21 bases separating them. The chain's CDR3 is CASSSDRKREGYTF. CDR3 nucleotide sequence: TGTGCCAGTAGTTCCGACAGGAAAAGAGAGGGTTACACCTTC.

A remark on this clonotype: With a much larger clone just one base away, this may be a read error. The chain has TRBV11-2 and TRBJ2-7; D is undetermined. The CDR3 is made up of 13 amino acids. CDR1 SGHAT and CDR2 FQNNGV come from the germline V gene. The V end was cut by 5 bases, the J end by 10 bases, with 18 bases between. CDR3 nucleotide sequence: TGTGCCAGCAGCCTTGAACGCGTAGGGATTCAGTACTTC. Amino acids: CASSLERVGIQYF.

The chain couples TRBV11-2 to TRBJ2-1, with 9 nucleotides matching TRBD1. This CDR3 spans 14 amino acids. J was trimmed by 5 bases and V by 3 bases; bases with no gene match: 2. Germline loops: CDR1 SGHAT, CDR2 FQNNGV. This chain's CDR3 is CASSFRTGDNEQFF. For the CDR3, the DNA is TGTGCCAGCAGCTTTAGGACAGGGGACAATGAGCAGTTCTTC.

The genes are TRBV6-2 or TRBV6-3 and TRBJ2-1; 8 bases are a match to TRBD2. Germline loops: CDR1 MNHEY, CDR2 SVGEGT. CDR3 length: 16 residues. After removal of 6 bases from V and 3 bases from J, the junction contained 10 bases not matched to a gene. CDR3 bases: TGTGCCAGCAGCCTGCCATGGGCGGGGGGCTACAATGAGCAGTTCTTC. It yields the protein CASSLPWAGGYNEQFF.

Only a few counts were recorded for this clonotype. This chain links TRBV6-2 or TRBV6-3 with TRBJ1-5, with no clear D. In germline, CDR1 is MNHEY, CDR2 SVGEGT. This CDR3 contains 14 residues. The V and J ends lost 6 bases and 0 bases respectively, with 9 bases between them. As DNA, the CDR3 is TGTGCCAGCAGATCAGGATATAGCAATCAGCCCCAGCATTTT. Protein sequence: CASRSGYSNQPQHF.

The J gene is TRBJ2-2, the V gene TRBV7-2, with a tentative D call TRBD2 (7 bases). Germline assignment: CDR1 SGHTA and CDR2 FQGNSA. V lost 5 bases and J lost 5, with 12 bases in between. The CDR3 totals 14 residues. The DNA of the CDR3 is TGTGCCAGCAGCCATGCGGGGGCTACCGGGGAGCTGTTTTTT. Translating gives CASSHAGATGELFF.

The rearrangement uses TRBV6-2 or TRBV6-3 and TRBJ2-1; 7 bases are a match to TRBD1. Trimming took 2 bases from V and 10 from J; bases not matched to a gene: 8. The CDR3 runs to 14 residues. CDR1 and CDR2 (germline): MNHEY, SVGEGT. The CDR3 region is CASSYGAGGHEQFF. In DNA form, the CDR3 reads TGTGCCAGCAGTTACGGGGCAGGGGGACACGAGCAGTTCTTC.

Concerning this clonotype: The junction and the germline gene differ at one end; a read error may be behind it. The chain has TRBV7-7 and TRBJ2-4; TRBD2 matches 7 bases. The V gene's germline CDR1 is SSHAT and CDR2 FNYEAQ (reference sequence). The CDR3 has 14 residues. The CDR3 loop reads CASSPGEGTYGQYF. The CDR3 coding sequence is TGTGCTAGCAGCCCCGGGGAGGGGACCTACGGGCAGTACTTC.

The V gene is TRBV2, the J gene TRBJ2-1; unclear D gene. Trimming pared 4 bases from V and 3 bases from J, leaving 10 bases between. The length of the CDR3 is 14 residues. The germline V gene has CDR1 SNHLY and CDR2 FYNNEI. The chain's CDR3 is CASSGRINYNEQFF. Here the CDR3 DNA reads TGTGCCAGCAGTGGCAGGATTAACTACAATGAGCAGTTCTTC. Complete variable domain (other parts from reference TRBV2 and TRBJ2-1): EPEVTQTPSHQVTQMGQEVILRCVPISNHLYFYWYRQILGQKVEFLVSFYNNEISEKSEIFDDQFSVERPDGSNFTLKIRSTKLEDSAMYFCASSGRINYNEQFFGPGTRLTVL.

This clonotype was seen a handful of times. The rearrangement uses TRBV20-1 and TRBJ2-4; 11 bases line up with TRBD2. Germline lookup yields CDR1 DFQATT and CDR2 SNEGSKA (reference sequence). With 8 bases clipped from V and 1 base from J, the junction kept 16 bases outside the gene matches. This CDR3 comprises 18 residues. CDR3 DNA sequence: TGCAGTACTCGCACCCTTAGCGGGGGGGCTAGGGCCAAAAACATTCAGTACTTC. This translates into CSTRTLSGGARAKNIQYF.

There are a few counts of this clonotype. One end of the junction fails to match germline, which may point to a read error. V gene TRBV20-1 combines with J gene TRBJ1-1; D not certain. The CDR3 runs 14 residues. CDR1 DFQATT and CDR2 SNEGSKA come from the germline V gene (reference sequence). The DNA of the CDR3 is TGCGGTGCTAACGAGGTTTCCATGAACACTGAAGCTTTCTTT. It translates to CGANEVSMNTEAFF.

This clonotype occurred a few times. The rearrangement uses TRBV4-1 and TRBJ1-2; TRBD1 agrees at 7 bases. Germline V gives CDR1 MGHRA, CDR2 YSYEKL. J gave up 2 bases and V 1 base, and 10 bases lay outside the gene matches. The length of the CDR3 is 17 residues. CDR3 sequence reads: CASSQVLGQAKNYGYTF. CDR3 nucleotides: TGCGCCAGCAGCCAAGTTCTAGGACAGGCGAAGAACTATGGCTACACCTTC.

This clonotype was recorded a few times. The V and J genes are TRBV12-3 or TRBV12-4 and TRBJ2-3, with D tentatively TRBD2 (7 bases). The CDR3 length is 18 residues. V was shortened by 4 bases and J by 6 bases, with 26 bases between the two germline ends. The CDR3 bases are TGTGCCAGCAGTTCTGACACAGGGCAATGGGACTACACGGATACGCAGTATTTT. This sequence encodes CASSSDTGQWDYTDTQYF.

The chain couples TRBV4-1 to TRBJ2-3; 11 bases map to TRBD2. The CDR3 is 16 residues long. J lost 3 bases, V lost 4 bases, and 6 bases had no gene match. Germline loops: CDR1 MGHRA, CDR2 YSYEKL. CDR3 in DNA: TGCGCCAGCAGCCCCGGGACTAGCGGACCGACAGATACGCAGTATTTT. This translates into CASSPGTSGPTDTQYF.

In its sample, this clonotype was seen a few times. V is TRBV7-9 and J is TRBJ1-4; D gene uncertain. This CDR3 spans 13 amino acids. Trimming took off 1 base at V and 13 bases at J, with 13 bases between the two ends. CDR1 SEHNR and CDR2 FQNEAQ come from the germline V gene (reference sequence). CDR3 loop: CASSLEGTSGLFF. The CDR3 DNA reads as TGTGCCAGCAGCTTAGAAGGCACCTCGGGACTGTTTTTT.

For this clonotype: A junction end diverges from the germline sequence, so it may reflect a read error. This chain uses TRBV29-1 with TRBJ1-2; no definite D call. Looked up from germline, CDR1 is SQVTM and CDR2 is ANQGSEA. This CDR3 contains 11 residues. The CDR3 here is CSVNIRDGHTF. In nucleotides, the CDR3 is TGCAGCGTCAACATCCGAGATGGCCACACCTTC.

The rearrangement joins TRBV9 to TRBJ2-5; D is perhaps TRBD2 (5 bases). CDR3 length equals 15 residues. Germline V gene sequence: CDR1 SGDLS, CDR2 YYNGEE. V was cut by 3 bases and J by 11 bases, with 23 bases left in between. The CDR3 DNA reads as TGTGCCAGCAGCGCATCAGGAGCCTCGGGGAATGAGCAGTACTTC. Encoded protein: CASSASGASGNEQYF.

The CDR3 loop is CASSLSGTGPQETQYF. The DNA of the CDR3 is TGCGCCAGCAGCTTGTCTGGCACAGGACCTCAAGAGACCCAGTACTTC. The chain joins TRBV5-1 to TRBJ2-5, with D maybe TRBD1 (5 bases). The V end lost 1 base, the J end lost 2 bases, and 15 bases lay between the germline ends. CDR3 length: 16 residues. The germline gives CDR1 SGHRS, CDR2 YFSETQ.